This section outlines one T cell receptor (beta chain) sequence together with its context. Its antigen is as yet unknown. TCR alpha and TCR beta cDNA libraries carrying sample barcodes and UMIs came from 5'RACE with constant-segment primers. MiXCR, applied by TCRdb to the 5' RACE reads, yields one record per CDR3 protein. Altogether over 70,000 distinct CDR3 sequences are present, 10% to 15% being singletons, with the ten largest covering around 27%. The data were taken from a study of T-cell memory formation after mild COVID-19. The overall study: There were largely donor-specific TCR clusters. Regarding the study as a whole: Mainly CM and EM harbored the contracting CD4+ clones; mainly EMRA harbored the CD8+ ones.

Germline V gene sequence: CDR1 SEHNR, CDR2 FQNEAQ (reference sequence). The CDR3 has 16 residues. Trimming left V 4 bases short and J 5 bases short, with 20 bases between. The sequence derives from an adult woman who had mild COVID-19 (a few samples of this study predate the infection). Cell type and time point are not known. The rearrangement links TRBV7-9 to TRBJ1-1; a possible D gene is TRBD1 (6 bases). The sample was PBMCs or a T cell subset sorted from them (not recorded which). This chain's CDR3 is CASSSALTGLGTEAFF. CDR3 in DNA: TGTGCCAGCAGCTCGGCCCTCACAGGGTTGGGAACTGAAGCTTTCTTT. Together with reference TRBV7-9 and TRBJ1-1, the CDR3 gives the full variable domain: DTGVSQNPRHKITKRGQNVTFRCDPISEHNRLYWYRQTLGQGPEFLTYFQNEAQLEKSRLLSDRFSAERPKGSFSTLEIQRTEQGDSAMYLCASSSALTGLGTEAFFGQGTRLTVV.